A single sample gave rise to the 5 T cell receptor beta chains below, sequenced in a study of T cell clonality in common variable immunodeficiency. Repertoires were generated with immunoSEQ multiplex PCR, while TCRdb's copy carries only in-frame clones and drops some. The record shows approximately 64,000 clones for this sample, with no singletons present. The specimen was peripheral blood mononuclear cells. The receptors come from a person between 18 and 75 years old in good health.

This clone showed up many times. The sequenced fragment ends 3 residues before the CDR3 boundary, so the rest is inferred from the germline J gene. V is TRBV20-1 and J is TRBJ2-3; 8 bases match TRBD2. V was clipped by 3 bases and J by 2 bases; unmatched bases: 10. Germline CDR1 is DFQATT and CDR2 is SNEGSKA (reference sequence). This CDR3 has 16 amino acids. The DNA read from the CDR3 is TGCAGTGCTAGCTCTTCATTAGCGGGATACACAGATACG. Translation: CSASSSLAGYTDT. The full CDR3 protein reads CSASSSLAGYTDTQYF.

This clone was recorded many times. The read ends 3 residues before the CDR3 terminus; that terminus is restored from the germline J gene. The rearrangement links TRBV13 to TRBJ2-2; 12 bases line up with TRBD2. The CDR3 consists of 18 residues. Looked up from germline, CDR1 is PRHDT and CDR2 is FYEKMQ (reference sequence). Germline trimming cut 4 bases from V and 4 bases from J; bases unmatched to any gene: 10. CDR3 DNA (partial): TGTGCCAGCAGCTCCGACAGGCTAGCGGGAGGGGGCACCGGGGAG. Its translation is CASSSDRLAGGGTGE. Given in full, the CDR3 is CASSSDRLAGGGTGELFF.

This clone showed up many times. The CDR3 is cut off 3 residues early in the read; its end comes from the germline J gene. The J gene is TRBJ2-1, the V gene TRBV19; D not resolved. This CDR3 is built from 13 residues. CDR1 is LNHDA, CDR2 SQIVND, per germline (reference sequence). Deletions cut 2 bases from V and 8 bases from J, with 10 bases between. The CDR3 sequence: CASSIPPGHEQFF. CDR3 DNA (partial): TGTGCCAGTAGTATACCGCCTGGCCATGAG.

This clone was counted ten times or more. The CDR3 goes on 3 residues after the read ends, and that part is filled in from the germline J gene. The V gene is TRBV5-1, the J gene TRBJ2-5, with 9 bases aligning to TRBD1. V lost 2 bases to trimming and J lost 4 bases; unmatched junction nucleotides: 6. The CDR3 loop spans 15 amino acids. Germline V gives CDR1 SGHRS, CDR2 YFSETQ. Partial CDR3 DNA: TGCGCCAGCAGCTTTAAGGGACAGGGTGGAGAGACC. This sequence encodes CASSFKGQGGET. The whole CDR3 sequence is CASSFKGQGGETQYF.

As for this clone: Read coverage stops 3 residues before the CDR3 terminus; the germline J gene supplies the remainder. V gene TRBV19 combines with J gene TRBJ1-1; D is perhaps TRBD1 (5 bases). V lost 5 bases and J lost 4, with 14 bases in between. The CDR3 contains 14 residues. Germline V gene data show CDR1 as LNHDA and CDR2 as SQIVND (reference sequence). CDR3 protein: CASSARVISTEAFF. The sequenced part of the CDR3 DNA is TGTGCCAGTAGTGCCAGGGTCATAAGCACTGAA.